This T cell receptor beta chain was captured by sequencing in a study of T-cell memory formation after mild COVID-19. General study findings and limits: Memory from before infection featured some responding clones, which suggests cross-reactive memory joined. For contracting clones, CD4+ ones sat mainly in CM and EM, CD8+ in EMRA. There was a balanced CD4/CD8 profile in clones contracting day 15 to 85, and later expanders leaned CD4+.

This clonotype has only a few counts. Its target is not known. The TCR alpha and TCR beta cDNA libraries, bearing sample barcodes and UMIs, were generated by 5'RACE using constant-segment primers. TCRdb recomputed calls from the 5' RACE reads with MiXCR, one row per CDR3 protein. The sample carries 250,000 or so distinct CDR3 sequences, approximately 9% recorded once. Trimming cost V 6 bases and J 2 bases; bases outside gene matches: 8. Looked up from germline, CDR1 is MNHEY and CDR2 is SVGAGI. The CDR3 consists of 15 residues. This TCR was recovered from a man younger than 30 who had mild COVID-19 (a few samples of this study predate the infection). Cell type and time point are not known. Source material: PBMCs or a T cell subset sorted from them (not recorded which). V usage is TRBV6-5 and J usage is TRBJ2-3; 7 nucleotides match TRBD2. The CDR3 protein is CASSRSGAYTDTQYF. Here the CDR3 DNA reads TGTGCCAGCAGCCGGAGCGGGGCGTACACAGATACGCAGTATTTT.